The next 17 T cell receptor beta chains were all read from a single sample in a study of T cell repertoires in ileal Crohn's disease. This table comes from immunoSEQ multiplex PCR, and its TCRdb copy is limited to in-frame clones, with some not included. The sample consists of some 16,000 clones, more than 85% of them appearing once. Time point denoted: inflamed ileum from the surgical specimen. The specimen sequenced was ileal tissue. The receptors come from an adult with Crohn's disease.

The genes are TRBV30 and TRBJ1-2; maybe TRBD1 (6 bases). The CDR3 loop spans 13 amino acids. Trimming cost V 3 bases and J 0 bases, with 8 bases left between them. Germline CDR1 reads GTSNPN; CDR2 reads SVGIG (reference sequence). The CDR3 nucleotides are TGTGCCTGGAGCGGGGGCTCTAACTATGGCTACACCTTC. This encodes CAWSGGSNYGYTF.

V is TRBV7-9 and J is TRBJ1-2; 7 bases are shared with TRBD1. J lost 4 bases, V lost 5 bases, and 7 bases had no gene match. The CDR3 sequence is 14 residues long. The germline gives CDR1 SEHNR, CDR2 FQNEAQ (reference sequence). The CDR3 reads CASSPIGTAYGYTF. DNA of the CDR3: TGTGCCAGCAGCCCCATTGGGACAGCCTATGGCTACACCTTC.

The chain joins TRBV10-3 to TRBJ2-1; 10 bases fit TRBD2. Germline assignment: CDR1 ENHRY and CDR2 SYGVKD. The CDR3 consists of 14 residues. The J segment lost 5 bases and the V segment lost 6 bases, leaving 4 bases of the junction unmatched. DNA for the CDR3: TGTGCCATCAGGGCTAGCGGGGGACACAATGAGCAGTTCTTC. Its translation: CAIRASGGHNEQFF.

The rearrangement links TRBV6-5 to TRBJ2-7; TRBD1 matches 10 bases. Germline CDR1 reads MNHEY; CDR2 reads SVGAGI. V was pared by 4 bases and J by 4 bases, with 4 bases of the junction left unmatched. CDR3 length: 14 residues. CDR3 in amino acids: CASSLGQGWYEQYF. The CDR3 bases are TGTGCCAGCAGTTTGGGACAGGGGTGGTACGAGCAGTACTTC.

The chain carries TRBV5-1 and TRBJ1-4; the match to TRBD1 covers 11 bases. This CDR3 is 16 amino acids long. Germline V CDR1 and CDR2: SGHRS, YFSETQ. After removal of 5 bases from V and 3 bases from J, the junction contained 6 bases not matched to a gene. CDR3 sequence reads: CASSTGQGASNEKLFF. DNA for the CDR3: TGCGCCAGCAGTACCGGACAGGGGGCATCTAATGAAAAACTGTTTTTT.

The table lists this clone with a count of one. The rearrangement uses TRBV27 and TRBJ2-1; no clear D gene. Trimming removed 0 bases at V and 1 base at J, with 10 bases between. Germline CDR1 is MNHEY and CDR2 is SMNVEV (reference sequence). The CDR3 is made up of 16 amino acids. CDR3 sequence: CASSLSIEASYNEQFF. The CDR3 DNA reads TGTGCCAGCAGTTTATCGATAGAAGCATCCTACAATGAGCAGTTCTTC.

CDR3 residues: CASSLDGLSYEQYF. In nucleotides, the CDR3 is TGTGCCAGCAGCTTGGACGGACTCAGCTACGAGCAGTACTTC. This sequence joins TRBV5-4 and TRBJ2-7; tentative D call: TRBD2 (5 bases). Trimming left V 0 bases short and J 3 bases short, with 10 bases between. The CDR3 sequence is 14 residues long. Germline V gene data show CDR1 as SGHNT and CDR2 as YYREEE (reference sequence).

The J gene is TRBJ1-1, the V gene TRBV7-3; 8 bases match TRBD1. The CDR3 runs to 16 residues. Germline V gene sequence: CDR1 SGHTA, CDR2 FQGTGA. The junction had 11 bases not matched to a gene; V was cut back by 0 bases and J by 8 bases. CDR3 in DNA: TGTGCCAGCAGCTTAACCTGGGACAGGTCTGGAGGGGAAGCTTTCTTT. It is translated as CASSLTWDRSGGEAFF.

The V and J genes are TRBV27 and TRBJ1-5, with D possibly matching TRBD1 (6 bases). This CDR3 spans 14 amino acids. The germline V and J ends were trimmed by 6 bases and 4 bases, with 13 bases remaining between them. Germline loops: CDR1 MNHEY, CDR2 SMNVEV (reference sequence). This CDR3 is CASSWGAENQPQHF. For the CDR3, the DNA is TGTGCCAGCAGCTGGGGGGCAGAAAATCAGCCCCAGCATTTT.

V and J are TRBV7-6 and TRBJ2-2, with D unclear. The CDR3 is 15 amino acids. CDR1 SGHVS and CDR2 FNYEAQ come from the germline V gene. The V and J ends lost 1 base and 2 bases respectively, with 8 bases between them. CDR3 sequence: CASSLVFGNTGELFF. The CDR3 nucleotides are TGTGCCAGCAGCTTAGTGTTTGGAAACACCGGGGAGCTGTTTTTT.

This clone was observed once. The chain employs TRBV19 and TRBJ2-5; 8 bases line up with TRBD1. Trimming took 4 bases from V and 5 from J; bases not matched to a gene: 3. The CDR3 has 13 amino acids. In germline, CDR1 is LNHDA, CDR2 SQIVND (reference sequence). Here the CDR3 DNA reads TGTGCCAGTAGTACAGGGGGCATGGAGACCCAGTACTTC. Amino acids: CASSTGGMETQYF.

The chain employs TRBV27 and TRBJ1-2; TRBD1 agrees at 12 bases. Trimming removed 7 bases from V and 0 bases from J; junction bases left unmatched: 9. The CDR3 consists of 17 residues. Looked up from germline, CDR1 is MNHEY and CDR2 is SMNVEV (reference sequence). CDR3 loop: CASMTGTGGSSNYGYTF. The CDR3 region has the DNA TGTGCCAGCATGACCGGGACAGGGGGCTCCTCTAACTATGGCTACACCTTC.

As for this clone: The same CDR3 can be traced to other DNA sequences in this sample. The V gene is TRBV18, the J gene TRBJ2-5; D possibly uses TRBD1 or TRBD2 (5 bases each). Germline CDR1 reads KGHSH; CDR2 reads LQKENI. V lost 3 bases to trimming and J lost 3 bases, with 8 bases between them. This CDR3 is built from 13 residues. The CDR3 protein is CASSPGTEETQYF. The CDR3 coding sequence is TGTGCCAGCTCACCTGGGACGGAAGAGACCCAGTACTTC.

The chain is built from TRBV7-9 and TRBJ2-5; 10 nucleotides agree with TRBD1. The V segment lost 6 bases and the J segment 1 base; nucleotides outside the gene matches: 5. Germline V gene lookup returns CDR1 SEHNR and CDR2 FQNEAQ (reference sequence). The CDR3 contains 15 residues. This CDR3 is CASRYDRGRQETQYF. The CDR3 nucleotides are TGTGCCAGCAGGTATGACAGGGGGCGCCAAGAGACCCAGTACTTC. Complete variable domain (other parts from reference TRBV7-9 and TRBJ2-5): DTGVSQNPRHKITKRGQNVTFRCDPISEHNRLYWYRQTLGQGPEFLTYFQNEAQLEKSRLLSDRFSAERPKGSFSTLEIQRTEQGDSAMYLCASRYDRGRQETQYFGPGTRLLVL.

This clone was counted once. The CDR3 sequence is CASSPGGGMYTEAFF. The CDR3 DNA is TGTGCCAGCAGCCCAGGTGGCGGGATGTACACTGAAGCTTTCTTT. This chain links TRBV9 with TRBJ1-1; no reliable D call. The CDR3 spans 15 residues. Trimming shortened V by 4 bases and J by 3 bases, and 16 bases separated the two germline ends. Germline-derived CDR1 and CDR2 are SGDLS and YYNGEE.

The gene calls are TRBV29-1 and TRBJ2-6, with 7 bases lining up with TRBD1. The V gene's germline CDR1 is SQVTM and CDR2 ANQGSEA. The CDR3 length is 13 residues. The CDR3 is CSYTGAGANVLTF. In DNA, the CDR3 is TGCAGTTACACAGGGGCTGGGGCCAACGTCCTGACTTTC.

This sequence joins TRBV25-1 and TRBJ2-1; D gene ambiguous. The V end was cut by 5 bases, the J end by 2 bases, with 7 bases between. There are 13 residues in the CDR3. From germline, CDR1 is MGHDK and CDR2 SYGVNS. The CDR3 DNA sequence: TGTGCCAGCAGTATCCGGGCCTACAATGAGCAGTTCTTC. Translating it yields CASSIRAYNEQFF.